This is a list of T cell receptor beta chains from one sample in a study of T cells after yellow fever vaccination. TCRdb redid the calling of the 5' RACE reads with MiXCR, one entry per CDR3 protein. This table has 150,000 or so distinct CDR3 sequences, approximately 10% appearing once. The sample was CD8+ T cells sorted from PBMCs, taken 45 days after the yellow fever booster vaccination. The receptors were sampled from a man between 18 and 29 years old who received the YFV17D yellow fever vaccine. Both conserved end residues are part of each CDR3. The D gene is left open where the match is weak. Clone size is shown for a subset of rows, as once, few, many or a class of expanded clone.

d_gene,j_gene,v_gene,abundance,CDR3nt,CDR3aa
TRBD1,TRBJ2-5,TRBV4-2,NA,TGTGCCAGCAGCCAAGAGGGACAGCCTCAAGAGACCCAGTACTTC,CASSQEGQPQETQYF
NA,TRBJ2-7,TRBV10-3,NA,TGTGCCATCAGTGAGTTCTCCTACGAGCAGTACTTC,CAISEFSYEQYF
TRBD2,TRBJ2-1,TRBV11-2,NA,TGTGCCAGCAGCGGGGAGGTGGGGCTAGCGGGGCACAATGAGCAGTTCTTC,CASSGEVGLAGHNEQFF
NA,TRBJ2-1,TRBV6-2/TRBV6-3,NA,TGTGCCAGCAGCCACGACAGTTTCGCCAGGGAGCAGTTCTTC,CASSHDSFAREQFF
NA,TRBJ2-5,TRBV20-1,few,TGCAGTGCTAGTCGCAGCCAAGAGACCCAGTACTTC,CSASRSQETQYF
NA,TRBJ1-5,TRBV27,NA,TGTGCCAGCAGTTTTATTGGGGGTGTTGATAGCAATCAGCCCCAGCATTTT,CASSFIGGVDSNQPQHF
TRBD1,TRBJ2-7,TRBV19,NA,TGTGCCAGTAGGTATTCCGGGACAGGGAGCTACGAGCAGTACTTC,CASRYSGTGSYEQYF
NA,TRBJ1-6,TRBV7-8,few,TGTGCCAGCAGCGAAGGGACCGGCACGCCCCTCCACTTT,CASSEGTGTPLHF
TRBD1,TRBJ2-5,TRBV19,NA,TGTGCCAGTAGTTACCGGGACAGGGTGGTCGAGACCCAGTACTTC,CASSYRDRVVETQYF
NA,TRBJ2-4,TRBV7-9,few,TGTGCCAGCAGTCCCCAGGGGCGGACCAAAAACATTCAGTACTTC,CASSPQGRTKNIQYF
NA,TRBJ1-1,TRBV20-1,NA,TGCAGTGCTAGTGACGCGGGGGTGAACACTGAAGCTTTCTTT,CSASDAGVNTEAFF
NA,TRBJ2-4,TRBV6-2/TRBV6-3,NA,TGTGCCAGCAGTTTCCGACAGATAAGCCCCAAAAACATTCAGTACTTC,CASSFRQISPKNIQYF
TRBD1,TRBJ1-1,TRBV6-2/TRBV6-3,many,TGTGCCAGCAGTTACTCCGGGACAGGGTCGGCTGAAGCTTTCTTT,CASSYSGTGSAEAFF
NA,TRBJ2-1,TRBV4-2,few,TGTGCCAGCAGCCCTCTGTATCCCCTACTTGAGCAGTTCTTC,CASSPLYPLLEQFF
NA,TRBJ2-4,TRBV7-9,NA,TGTGCCAGCAGCTTAGGAGGTGACATTCAGTACTTC,CASSLGGDIQYF
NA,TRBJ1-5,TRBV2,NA,TGTGCCAGCGGAGAGGGAGATAGCAATCAGCCCCAGCATTTT,CASGEGDSNQPQHF
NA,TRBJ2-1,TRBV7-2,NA,TGTGCCAGCAGCTTCACAGGGTCTCCCTACAATGAGCAGTTCTTC,CASSFTGSPYNEQFF
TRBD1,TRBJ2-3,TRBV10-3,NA,TGTGCCATCAGTAACGGACAGGGGGCTGTCCTCACAGATACGCAGTATTTT,CAISNGQGAVLTDTQYF
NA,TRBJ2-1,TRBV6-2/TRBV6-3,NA,TGTGCCAGCAGCCAGTTCAATGAGCAGTTCTTC,CASSQFNEQFF
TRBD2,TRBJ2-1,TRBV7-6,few,TGTGCCAGCAGCTTAACCCCCACGGGACTAGCGGGGGGGCACTACAATGAGCAGTTCTTC,CASSLTPTGLAGGHYNEQFF
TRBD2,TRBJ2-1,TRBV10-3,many,TGTGCCATCAGTGAGGAGGGACTAGGTATAAGCGATGAGCAGTTCTTC,CAISEEGLGISDEQFF
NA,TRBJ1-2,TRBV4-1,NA,TGCGCCAGCAGCCAAAGCAGGGCAGGCTATGGCTACACCTTC,CASSQSRAGYGYTF
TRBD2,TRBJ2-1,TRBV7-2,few,TGTGCCAGCAGCGAAAGCGGGGGGATCAATGAGCAGTTCTTC,CASSESGGINEQFF
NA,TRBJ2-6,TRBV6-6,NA,TGTGCCAGCAGTCTTCTTAGCACGGGATCCTTCTCTGGGGCCAACGTCCTGACTTTC,CASSLLSTGSFSGANVLTF
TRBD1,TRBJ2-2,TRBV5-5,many,TGTGCCAGCAGCGGTCAACAGGGGGTTGTCACCGGGGAGCTGTTTTTT,CASSGQQGVVTGELFF
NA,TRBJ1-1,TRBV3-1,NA,TGTGCCAGCAGCCAAGGGTCGGCGAGGGGCACTGAAGCTTTCTTT,CASSQGSARGTEAFF
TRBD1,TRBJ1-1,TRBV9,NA,TGTGCCAGCAGCGAGGACAGGTCGAACACTGAAGCTTTCTTT,CASSEDRSNTEAFF
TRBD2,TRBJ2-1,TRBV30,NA,TGTGCCTGGAGTCGGAGCGGGGGGCTCCGCAATGAGCAGTTCTTC,CAWSRSGGLRNEQFF
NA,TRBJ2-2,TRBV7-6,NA,TGTGCCAGCAGCAAGGGACCTCCGAGGACCGGGGAGCTGTTTTTT,CASSKGPPRTGELFF
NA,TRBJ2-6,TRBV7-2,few,TGTGCCAGCAGCTATAGGGCTGGGGCCAACGTCCTGACTTTC,CASSYRAGANVLTF
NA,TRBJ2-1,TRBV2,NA,TGTGCCAGCAGTGAACGGCAGGGAACTGACAATGAGCAGTTCTTC,CASSERQGTDNEQFF
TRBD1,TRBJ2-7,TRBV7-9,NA,TGTGCCAGCAGCTCGGAGGGGACAGGGGTTTACGAGCAGTACTTC,CASSSEGTGVYEQYF
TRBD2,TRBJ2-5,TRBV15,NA,TGTGCCACCAGCAGAGAATCTCGGGCTAGCGGACAAGAGACCCAGTACTTC,CATSRESRASGQETQYF
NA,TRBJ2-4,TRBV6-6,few,TGTGCCAGCAGTTACGAGGGGGGGCTAGCCAAAAACATTCAGTACTTC,CASSYEGGLAKNIQYF
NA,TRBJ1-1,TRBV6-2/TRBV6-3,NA,TGTGCCAGCAGTTACTCGCCTGCGGGAATAAACACTGAAGCTTTCTTT,CASSYSPAGINTEAFF
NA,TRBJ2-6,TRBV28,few,TGTGCCAGCAGGGGAGGTTTCTCTGGGGCCAACGTCCTGACTTTC,CASRGGFSGANVLTF
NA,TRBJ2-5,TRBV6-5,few,TGTGCCAGCAGTCACTCGATGGGACGGGGAGAGACCCAGTACTTC,CASSHSMGRGETQYF